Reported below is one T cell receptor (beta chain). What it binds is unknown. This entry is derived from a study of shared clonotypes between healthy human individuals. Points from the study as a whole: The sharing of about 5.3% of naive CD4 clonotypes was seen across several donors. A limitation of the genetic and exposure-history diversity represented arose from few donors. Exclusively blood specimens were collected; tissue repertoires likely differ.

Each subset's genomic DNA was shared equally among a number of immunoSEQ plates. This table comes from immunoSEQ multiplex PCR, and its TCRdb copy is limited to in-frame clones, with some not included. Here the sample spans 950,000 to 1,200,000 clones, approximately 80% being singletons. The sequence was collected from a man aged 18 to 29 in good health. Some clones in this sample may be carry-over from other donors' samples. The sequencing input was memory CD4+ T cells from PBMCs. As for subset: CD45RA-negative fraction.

The CDR3 DNA reads as TGTGCCAGCAGCTCCAGGTGGGGCACAGAGACAGATACGCAGTATTTT. Amino acid sequence: CASSSRWGTETDTQYF. This chain joins TRBV11-3 and TRBJ2-3; the D gene is possibly TRBD1 (5 bases). The length of the CDR3 is 16 residues. With 4 bases removed from V and 3 bases from J, the gap between germline ends came to 17 bases. Germline V gene lookup returns CDR1 SGHNT and CDR2 YENEEA.